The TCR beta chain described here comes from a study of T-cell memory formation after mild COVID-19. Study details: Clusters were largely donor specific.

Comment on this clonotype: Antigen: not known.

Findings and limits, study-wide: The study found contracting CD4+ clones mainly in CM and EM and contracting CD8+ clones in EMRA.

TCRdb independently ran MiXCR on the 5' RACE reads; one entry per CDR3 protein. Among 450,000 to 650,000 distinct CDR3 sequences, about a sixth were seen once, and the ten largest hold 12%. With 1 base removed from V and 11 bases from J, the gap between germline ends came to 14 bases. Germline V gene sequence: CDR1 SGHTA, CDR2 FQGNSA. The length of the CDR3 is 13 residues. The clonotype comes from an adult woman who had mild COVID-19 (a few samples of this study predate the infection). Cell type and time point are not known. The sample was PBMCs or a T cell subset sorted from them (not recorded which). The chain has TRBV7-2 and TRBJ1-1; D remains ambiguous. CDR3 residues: CASSLVGSGRAFF. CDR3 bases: TGTGCCAGCAGCTTAGTCGGTAGTGGCAGGGCTTTCTTT. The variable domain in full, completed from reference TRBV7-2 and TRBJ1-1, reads GAGVSQSPSNKVTEKGKDVELRCDPISGHTALYWYRQSLGQGLEFLIYFQGNSAPDKSGLPSDRFSAERTGGSVSTLTIQRTQQEDSAVYLCASSLVGSGRAFFGQGTRLTVV.